This entry lists 7 T cell receptor beta chains sequenced from one sample in a study of TIL therapy for anti-PD-1-resistant metastatic lung cancer. Specified time point: pre-treatment sample, taken before nivolumab and TIL therapy. The libraries were made with immunoSEQ v3. Produced via immunoSEQ multiplex PCR; TCRdb's table is partial and in-frame only. Among 55,000 to 70,000 clones listed, around 86% were seen once. This specimen consisted of blood, obtained at baseline. The origin of the receptors is a person aged 25 to 85 with non-small cell lung cancer.

The gene calls are TRBV28 and TRBJ2-7; 12 nucleotides match TRBD2. The germline V gene encodes CDR1 MDHEN and CDR2 SYDVKM. V was clipped by 7 bases and J by 6 bases; unmatched bases: 7. The CDR3 has 14 amino acids. The DNA of the CDR3 is TGTGCCAGCACCCCGGGACTAGCGGGTTTCGAGCAGTACTTC. It specifies CASTPGLAGFEQYF.

The CDR3 nucleotides are TGTGCCAGCAGTTTTGGGGGCCCGCCTGAGCAGTTCTTC. Amino acids: CASSFGGPPEQFF. The genes are TRBV12-3 or TRBV12-4 and TRBJ2-1; possibly TRBD1 for D (6 bases). V was shortened by 3 bases and J by 9 bases, with 12 bases between the two germline ends. This CDR3 is built from 13 residues.

The chain has TRBV2 and TRBJ2-3; TRBD1 is a possible D gene (5 bases). CDR1 and CDR2 from the germline V gene are SNHLY and FYNNEI. This CDR3 comprises 14 residues. V was pared by 8 bases and J by 2 bases, with 14 bases between. DNA for the CDR3: TGTGCCAGCCTCCTTAGCAGGGACACAGATACGCAGTATTTT. Translated, it gives CASLLSRDTDTQYF.

This clone was observed a single time. J is TRBJ2-1 and V is TRBV7-9; D call uncertain. This CDR3 has 12 residues. Germline V gene sequence: CDR1 SEHNR, CDR2 FQNEAQ (reference sequence). V was cut by 5 bases and J by 7 bases, with 9 bases left in between. The CDR3 loop is CASSQDTNEQFF. The CDR3 DNA reads TGTGCCAGCAGCCAGGATACGAATGAGCAGTTCTTC.

The gene calls are TRBV4-1 and TRBJ1-2; 11 nucleotides line up with TRBD1. CDR1 is MGHRA, CDR2 YSYEKL, per germline. After removal of 4 bases from V and 7 bases from J, the junction contained 5 bases not matched to a gene. This CDR3 comprises 14 residues. This CDR3 reads CASSRGTGGGGYTF. In DNA, the CDR3 is TGCGCCAGCAGCCGGGGGACAGGGGGAGGTGGCTACACCTTC.

V usage is TRBV9 and J usage is TRBJ1-1, with D uncertain. The CDR3 totals 15 residues. Trimming took 0 bases from V and 3 from J, leaving 12 bases between them. Germline CDR1 SGDLS, CDR2 YYNGEE. CDR3 sequence reads: CASSVAGQLDTEAFF. CDR3 DNA sequence: TGTGCCAGCAGCGTAGCAGGCCAGCTCGACACTGAAGCTTTCTTT.

The rearrangement uses TRBV4-2 and TRBJ2-3; D unclear. The V and J ends lost 0 bases and 0 bases respectively, with 4 bases between them. The CDR3 is made up of 14 amino acids. Per the germline V gene, CDR1 is LGHNA and CDR2 is YNFKEQ. CDR3 region: CASSQDGSTDTQYF. The DNA for the CDR3 is TGTGCCAGCAGCCAAGATGGCAGCACAGATACGCAGTATTTT.